The T cell receptor (beta chain) described here comes from a study of T cell changes during pregnancy in multiple sclerosis (dated by TCRdb to about 2019). With regard to the full study: The study examined how the T cell repertoire changed over the course of pregnancy in women with multiple sclerosis.

As regards this clone: Its binding antigen is unknown. No per-base quality is available; no much larger clone lies one base away.

V is shortened by 8 bases, J by 2 bases, and the region joining them spans 15 bases. Taken from the germline V gene (reference sequence), the CDR1 and CDR2 loops are SEHNR and FQNEAQ. The CDR3 measures 14 amino acids from cysteine to phenylalanine. Only the CDR3 part of the read is kept: 42 bases, read in frame from the first base. Library construction relied on the immunoSEQ multiplex PCR assay. Drawn from immuneACCESS, this table holds only the in-frame rearrangements with V and J called that TCRdb kept. Clones are partly lost; checked studies trace under half to an unresolved V gene and leave the rest unexplained. This sample comprises over 35,000 clones, about 85% of them detected only once. The ten biggest clones cover approximately 1% of the sample.

The rearrangement combines TRBV7-9 with TRBJ1-1, and possibly TRBD1, on 5 matching bases. The material sequenced was CD4+ T cells from peripheral blood mononuclear cells, taken after pregnancy. The clonotype comes from a female donor with multiple sclerosis, enrolled in a pregnancy study. The DNA sequence is as follows: TGTGCCAGCCGTTCGGGGGGGTATAACACTGAAGCTTTCTTT. It is translated as CASRSGGYNTEAFF.